The rows below give T cell receptor beta chains drawn from one sample of a study of PD-1 blockade in classical Hodgkin lymphoma. Method: immunoSEQ multiplex PCR; TCRdb's copy keeps in-frame clones and lacks some. Found here are about 45,000 clones, under 75% of them singletons; the top ten hold 2.5% to 3.5%. Material: peripheral blood mononuclear cells (PBMCs), obtained before the second cycle of nivolumab. These receptors were obtained from a human donor with classical Hodgkin lymphoma. Each CDR3 is given without its conserved first and last residue. Rows give clone size only sometimes, using once, few, many, or a class for an expanded clone.

j_call | clone_size | v_call | cdr3_aa
TRBJ2-3 | . | TRBV2 | ASLAGRADTQY
TRBJ2-1 | . | TRBV7-6 | ASSPTSGRRSSYNEQF
TRBJ2-3 | . | TRBV5-1 | ASSGARVFTDTQY
TRBJ2-3 | . | TRBV5-6 | ASSLGRRGTDTQY
TRBJ2-1 | once | TRBV6-5 | ASSPLTSGDNEQF
TRBJ2-1 | once | TRBV5-1 | ASSRPAINDNEQF
TRBJ2-3 | . | TRBV12-5 | ASGQGLDTDTQY
TRBJ2-5 | . | TRBV4-3 | ASSQYRGEIRETQY
TRBJ1-5 | . | TRBV27 | ASSFSGTRSNQPQH
TRBJ2-7 | . | TRBV11-2 | ASSLGPRSSSYEQY
TRBJ2-3 | . | TRBV7-2 | ASSLAGGPADTQY
TRBJ1-1 | . | TRBV14 | ASSQKTGRTEAF
TRBJ1-5 | . | TRBV18 | ASSPPISSGTFNSNQPQH
TRBJ1-5 | once | TRBV4-1 | ASSPWPAQGDQPQH